Shown below are 20 T cell receptor beta chains from a single sample sequenced in a study of cytomegalovirus exposure and HLA in healthy donors. PCR involved 60 Vbeta and 13 Jbeta primers. Profiling relied on immunoSEQ multiplex PCR, and the TCRdb table lists in-frame clones only, not all of them. This table has some 180,000 clones, about 80% appearing once. The source material was PBMCs. Receptors were obtained from a woman aged 60-75 years in good health and CMV-seropositive.

The rearrangement uses TRBV4-3 and TRBJ2-7, with D maybe TRBD1 (6 bases). The ends were cut back, 4 bases at V and 5 bases at J, with 21 bases in the middle. Germline loops: CDR1 LGHNA, CDR2 YSLEER. The CDR3 sequence is 16 residues long. As DNA, the CDR3 is TGCGCCAGCAGCCTTGACACCCCCGGGACATTAAACGAGCAGTACTTC. It translates to CASSLDTPGTLNEQYF.

The chain combines TRBV29-1 with TRBJ2-5; 10 bases are shared with TRBD2. V was clipped by 5 bases and J by 4 bases; unmatched bases: 4. The CDR3 has 13 residues. From germline, CDR1 is SQVTM and CDR2 ANQGSEA. The CDR3 spells CSVPSGRGETQYF. In DNA form, the CDR3 reads TGCAGCGTTCCTAGCGGGAGAGGAGAGACCCAGTACTTC.

The V call is TRBV7-3, the J call TRBJ2-2, with 7 bases lining up with TRBD1. The V gene's germline CDR1 is SGHTA and CDR2 FQGTGA. Germline trimming cut 6 bases from V and 3 bases from J; bases unmatched to any gene: 7. This CDR3 region has 15 residues. CDR3 residues: CASRETGLDTGELFF. CDR3 nucleotide sequence: TGTGCCAGCAGAGAGACAGGGTTGGACACCGGGGAGCTGTTTTTT. The full variable domain, its missing parts supplied by reference TRBV7-3 and TRBJ2-2, is GAGVSQTPSNKVTEKGKYVELRCDPISGHTALYWYRQSLGQGPEFLIYFQGTGAADDSGLPNDRFFAVRPEGSVSTLKIQRTERGDSAVYLCASRETGLDTGELFFGEGSRLTVL.

The chain has TRBV30 and TRBJ1-3, with TRBD1 as a possible D gene (5 bases). V was shortened by 2 bases and J by 4 bases, with 6 bases between the two germline ends. Germline values: CDR1 GTSNPN, CDR2 SVGIG (reference sequence). This CDR3 comprises 12 residues. CDR3 bases: TGTGCCTGGAGTAAGGGGGGAAACACCATATATTTT. Its translation: CAWSKGGNTIYF.

This chain links TRBV7-2 with TRBJ1-3, with 9 bases matching TRBD1. The CDR3 contains 16 residues. The germline V gene has CDR1 SGHTA and CDR2 FQGNSA. After removal of 0 bases from V and 4 bases from J, the junction contained 4 bases not matched to a gene. CDR3 sequence reads: CASSLAGTGQGNTIYF. The CDR3 DNA is TGTGCCAGCAGCTTAGCTGGGACAGGGCAGGGAAACACCATATATTTT. Combining the CDR3 with reference TRBV7-2 and TRBJ1-3 gives the whole variable domain GAGVSQSPSNKVTEKGKDVELRCDPISGHTALYWYRQSLGQGLEFLIYFQGNSAPDKSGLPSDRFSAERTGGSVSTLTIQRTQQEDSAVYLCASSLAGTGQGNTIYFGEGSWLTVV.

This chain uses TRBV27 with TRBJ1-1; D is unclear. CDR3 length: 14 residues. Germline V gene data show CDR1 as MNHEY and CDR2 as SMNVEV (reference sequence). V was clipped by 2 bases and J by 4 bases, with 11 bases between them. CDR3: CASSLRGGLTEAFF. CDR3 coding DNA: TGTGCCAGCAGTTTACGGGGAGGGCTCACTGAAGCTTTCTTT.

Details on this clone: One end of the junction fails to match germline, which may point to a read error. The chain links TRBV19 to TRBJ1-2; no firm D call. There are 13 residues in the CDR3. In germline, CDR1 is LNHDA, CDR2 SQIVND (reference sequence). The CDR3 DNA follows: TGTGCCAGTAGTGTCCAGGAAGGCAGACCACCCGCCTTC. Amino acid sequence: CASSVQEGRPPAF.

This clone was recorded once. V gene TRBV7-9 combines with J gene TRBJ1-6, with 8 bases matching TRBD1. The CDR3 is made up of 17 amino acids. The germline V gene has CDR1 SEHNR and CDR2 FQNEAQ (reference sequence). The V segment lost 2 bases and the J segment 5 bases; nucleotides outside the gene matches: 8. The CDR3 here is CASSLPSGQGDNSPLHF. The CDR3 DNA reads as TGTGCCAGCAGCTTACCCTCCGGACAGGGTGATAATTCACCCCTCCACTTT.

The chain recombines TRBV6-5 with TRBJ1-2; 10 bases are shared with TRBD1. The trim removed 8 bases at V and 4 bases at J, leaving 7 bases unmatched. CDR3 length: 14 amino acids. From germline, CDR1 is MNHEY and CDR2 SVGAGI. The CDR3, as DNA: TGTGCCAGCGGGGGGGACAGGGGATTCTATGGCTACACCTTC. It translates to CASGGDRGFYGYTF.

V is TRBV25-1 and J is TRBJ2-5; no definite D call. The CDR3 length is 13 residues. Per the germline V gene, CDR1 is MGHDK and CDR2 is SYGVNS. V was cut by 1 base and J by 4 bases, with 7 bases left in between. The CDR3 DNA is TGTGCCAGCAGTGAATCTACAGTAGAGACCCAGTACTTC. Protein sequence: CASSESTVETQYF.

The chain recombines TRBV11-2 with TRBJ2-2; 10 nucleotides line up with TRBD2. Germline V gene data show CDR1 as SGHAT and CDR2 as FQNNGV. There are 16 residues in the CDR3. V trimming: 3 bases; J trimming: 4 bases; junction bases outside the gene matches: 5. The CDR3: CASSLAAGGPTGELFF. The CDR3, as DNA: TGTGCCAGCAGCTTGGCAGCGGGAGGGCCCACCGGGGAGCTGTTTTTT.

The V and J genes are TRBV4-3 and TRBJ2-3; 11 bases are shared with TRBD2. CDR3 length: 16 residues. Germline V gives CDR1 LGHNA, CDR2 YSLEER. With V trimmed by 6 bases and J by 6 bases, 11 bases remained unmatched. The DNA for the CDR3 is TGCGCCAGCAGACCAAATAGCGGGGGGGAGGGTGATACGCAGTATTTT. This translates into CASRPNSGGEGDTQYF.

CDR3 in amino acids: CASSPGTSSLNEQFF. CDR3 coding DNA: TGCGCCAGCAGCCCCGGGACTAGCTCCCTCAATGAGCAGTTCTTC. V is TRBV4-1 and J is TRBJ2-1, with 9 bases aligning to TRBD2. CDR3 size: 15 residues. Germline V gene lookup returns CDR1 MGHRA and CDR2 YSYEKL. With 4 bases clipped from V and 6 bases from J, the junction kept 7 bases outside the gene matches.

The rearrangement links TRBV12-5 to TRBJ2-1, with a weak D call TRBD2 (6 bases). Per germline, CDR1 LGHNT and CDR2 FRNRAP. CDR3 size: 12 residues. V was trimmed by 6 bases and J by 10 bases, leaving 13 bases between them. CDR3 bases: TGTGCTAGTGGCCGTTCTAGCGAAGAGCAGTTCTTC. This translates into CASGRSSEEQFF.

The chain carries TRBV19 and TRBJ2-7, with TRBD1 matching over 7 bases. The trim removed 6 bases at V and 3 bases at J, leaving 5 bases unmatched. Germline V gene data show CDR1 as LNHDA and CDR2 as SQIVND (reference sequence). The CDR3 is made up of 13 amino acids. CDR3 in DNA: TGTGCCAGTAGCGCCGGGACAGACTACGAGCAGTACTTC. Its translation: CASSAGTDYEQYF.

The gene calls are TRBV2 and TRBJ2-7; D is unclear. The germline V gene has CDR1 SNHLY and CDR2 FYNNEI. The V end was cut by 4 bases, the J end by 2 bases, with 6 bases between. The CDR3 runs 12 residues. CDR3 DNA sequence: TGTGCCAGCAGTGCCGACACCTACGAGCAGTACTTC. Encoded protein: CASSADTYEQYF.

V and J are TRBV28 and TRBJ2-7; TRBD1 aligns across 8 bases. This CDR3 comprises 15 residues. CDR1 is MDHEN and CDR2 is SYDVKM in the germline V gene. The V segment lost 3 bases and the J segment 3 bases; nucleotides outside the gene matches: 7. The CDR3 bases are TGTGCCAGCAGTTTCCCCAGGGGGCCAGGCTACGAGCAGTACTTC. This codes for CASSFPRGPGYEQYF.

V usage is TRBV5-1 and J usage is TRBJ1-3; TRBD1 matches 9 bases. CDR3 length: 17 amino acids. Germline assignment: CDR1 SGHRS and CDR2 YFSETQ. V was pared by 4 bases and J by 0 bases, with 8 bases of the junction left unmatched. The CDR3 loop reads CASSPGQGPFSGNTIYF. DNA of the CDR3: TGCGCCAGCAGCCCCGGACAGGGGCCGTTCTCTGGAAACACCATATATTTT. Filled out from reference TRBV5-1 and TRBJ1-3, the complete variable domain reads KAGVTQTPRYLIKTRGQQVTLSCSPISGHRSVSWYQQTPGQGLQFLFEYFSETQRNKGNFPGRFSGRQFSNSRSEMNVSTLELGDSALYLCASSPGQGPFSGNTIYFGEGSWLTVV.

The gene calls are TRBV5-6 and TRBJ1-1, with a tentative D call TRBD1 (5 bases). The V end lost 0 bases, the J end lost 5 bases, and 20 bases lay between the germline ends. This CDR3 has 17 amino acids. In germline, CDR1 is SGHDT, CDR2 YYEEEE. The CDR3 nucleotides are TGTGCCAGCAGCTTGGGGGCTACTCAGACAGACGAAACTGAAGCTTTCTTT. Residues: CASSLGATQTDETEAFF.

There are a few counts of this clone. The CDR3 loop reads CASSFSGQDGYTF. The CDR3 bases are TGCGCCAGCAGCTTCAGCGGACAGGATGGCTACACCTTC. The V call is TRBV5-1, the J call TRBJ1-2; 7 positions match TRBD1. After removal of 2 bases from V and 6 bases from J, the junction contained 4 bases not matched to a gene. This CDR3 comprises 13 residues. Per the germline V gene, CDR1 is SGHRS and CDR2 is YFSETQ.